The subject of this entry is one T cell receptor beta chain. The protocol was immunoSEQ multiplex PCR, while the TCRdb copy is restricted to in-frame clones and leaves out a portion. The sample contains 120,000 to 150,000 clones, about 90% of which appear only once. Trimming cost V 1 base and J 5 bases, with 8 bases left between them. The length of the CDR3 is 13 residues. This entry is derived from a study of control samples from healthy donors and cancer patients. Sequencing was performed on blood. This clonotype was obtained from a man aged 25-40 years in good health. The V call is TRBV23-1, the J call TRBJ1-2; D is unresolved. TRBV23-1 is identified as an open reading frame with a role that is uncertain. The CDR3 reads CASSQLREYGYTF. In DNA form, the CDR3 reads TGCGCCAGCAGTCAATTGAGGGAATATGGCTACACCTTC.